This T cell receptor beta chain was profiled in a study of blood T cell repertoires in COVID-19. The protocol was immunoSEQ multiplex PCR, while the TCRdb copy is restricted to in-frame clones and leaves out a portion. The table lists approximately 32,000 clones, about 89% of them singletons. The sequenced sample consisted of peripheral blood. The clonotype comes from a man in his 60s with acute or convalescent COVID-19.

CDR3 DNA: TGTGCCAGCAGATTGGGGGACAGGGTTGGAGAGACCCAGTACTTC. It encodes CASRLGDRVGETQYF. The chain joins TRBV2 to TRBJ2-5; 9 bases line up with TRBD1. The ends lost 6 bases at V and 4 bases at J; junction bases unmatched: 9. The germline V gene has CDR1 SNHLY and CDR2 FYNNEI. This CDR3 region has 15 residues. Using reference TRBV2 and TRBJ2-5 for the parts outside the CDR3, the full variable domain is EPEVTQTPSHQVTQMGQEVILRCVPISNHLYFYWYRQILGQKVEFLVSFYNNEISEKSEIFDDQFSVERPDGSNFTLKIRSTKLEDSAMYFCASRLGDRVGETQYFGPGTRLLVL.